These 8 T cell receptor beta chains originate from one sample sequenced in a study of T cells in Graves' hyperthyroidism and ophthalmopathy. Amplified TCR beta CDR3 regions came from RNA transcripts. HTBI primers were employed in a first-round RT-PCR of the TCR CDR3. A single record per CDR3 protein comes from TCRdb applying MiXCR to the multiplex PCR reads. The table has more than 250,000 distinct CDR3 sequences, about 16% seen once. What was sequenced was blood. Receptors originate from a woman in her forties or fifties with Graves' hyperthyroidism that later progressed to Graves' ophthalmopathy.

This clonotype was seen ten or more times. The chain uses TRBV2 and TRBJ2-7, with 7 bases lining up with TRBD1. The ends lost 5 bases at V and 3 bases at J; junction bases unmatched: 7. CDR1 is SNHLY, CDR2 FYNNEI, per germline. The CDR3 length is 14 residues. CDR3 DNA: TGTGCCAGCAGTCCGCGGACAGGAAGCTACGAGCAGTACTTC. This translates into CASSPRTGSYEQYF.

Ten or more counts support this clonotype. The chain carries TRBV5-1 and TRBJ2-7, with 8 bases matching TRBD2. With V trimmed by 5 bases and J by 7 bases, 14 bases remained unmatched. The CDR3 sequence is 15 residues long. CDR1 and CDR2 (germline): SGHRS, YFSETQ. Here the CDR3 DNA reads TGCGCCAGCAGTTCCACCGGGACTAGTCCGGGAGAGCAGTACTTC. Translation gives CASSSTGTSPGEQYF.

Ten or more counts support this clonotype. The chain's CDR3 is CASSLVGLAGGPTYEQYF. CDR3 DNA: TGTGCCAGCAGTTTGGTGGGACTAGCGGGAGGGCCTACCTACGAGCAGTACTTC. The chain couples TRBV28 to TRBJ2-7; 16 bases fit TRBD2. J gave up 2 bases and V 3 bases, and 7 bases lay outside the gene matches. The CDR3 is made up of 18 amino acids. The germline V gene has CDR1 MDHEN and CDR2 SYDVKM.

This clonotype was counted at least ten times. The CDR3 coding sequence is TGTGCCTGGAGTGTACGTTCACCCCTCCACTTT. Amino acid sequence: CAWSVRSPLHF. The chain is built from TRBV30 and TRBJ1-6; no firm D call. The CDR3 runs to 11 residues. Germline V gene lookup returns CDR1 GTSNPN and CDR2 SVGIG (reference sequence). Trimming pared 0 bases from V and 9 bases from J, leaving 3 bases between.

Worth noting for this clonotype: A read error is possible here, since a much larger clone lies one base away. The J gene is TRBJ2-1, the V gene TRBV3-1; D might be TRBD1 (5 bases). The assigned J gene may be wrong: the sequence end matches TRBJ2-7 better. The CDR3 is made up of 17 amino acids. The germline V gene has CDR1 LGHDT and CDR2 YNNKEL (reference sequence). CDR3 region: CASSPGLRRSSYNEQYF. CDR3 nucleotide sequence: TGTGCCAGCAGCCCAGGGTTGAGACGGAGCTCCTACAATGAGCAGTACTTC.

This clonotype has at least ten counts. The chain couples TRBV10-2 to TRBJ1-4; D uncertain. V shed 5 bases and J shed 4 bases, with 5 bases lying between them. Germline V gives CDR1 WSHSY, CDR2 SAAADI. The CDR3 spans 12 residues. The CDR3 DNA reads TGCGCCAGCAGTCCGGATAATGAAAAACTGTTTTTT. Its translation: CASSPDNEKLFF.

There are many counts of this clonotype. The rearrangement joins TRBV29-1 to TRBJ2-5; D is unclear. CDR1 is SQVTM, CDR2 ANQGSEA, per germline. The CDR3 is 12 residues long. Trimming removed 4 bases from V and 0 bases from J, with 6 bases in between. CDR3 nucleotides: TGCAGCGTTGTAAAAGACCAAGAGACCCAGTACTTC. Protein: CSVVKDQETQYF. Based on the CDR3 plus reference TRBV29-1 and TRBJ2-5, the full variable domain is SAVISQKPSRDICQRGTSLTIQCQVDSQVTMMFWYRQQPGQSLTLIATANQGSEATYESGFVIDKFPISRPNLTFSTLTVSNMSPEDSSIYLCSVVKDQETQYFGPGTRLLVL.

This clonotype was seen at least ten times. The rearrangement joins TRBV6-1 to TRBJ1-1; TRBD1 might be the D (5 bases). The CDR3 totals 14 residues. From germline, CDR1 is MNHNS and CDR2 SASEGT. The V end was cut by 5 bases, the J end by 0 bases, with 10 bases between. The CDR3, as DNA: TGTGCCAGCAGTTTAATGGGACTGAACACTGAAGCTTTCTTT. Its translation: CASSLMGLNTEAFF.